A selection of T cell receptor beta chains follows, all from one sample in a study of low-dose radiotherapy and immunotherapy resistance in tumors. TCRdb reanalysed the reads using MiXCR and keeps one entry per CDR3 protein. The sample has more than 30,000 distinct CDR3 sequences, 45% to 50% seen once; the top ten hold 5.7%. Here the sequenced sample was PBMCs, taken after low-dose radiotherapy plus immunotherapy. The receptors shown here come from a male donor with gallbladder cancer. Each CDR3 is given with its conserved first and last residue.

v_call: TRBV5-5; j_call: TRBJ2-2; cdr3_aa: CASTLVHGTNTGELFF
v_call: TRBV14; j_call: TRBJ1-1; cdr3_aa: CASSQPGRSTEAFF
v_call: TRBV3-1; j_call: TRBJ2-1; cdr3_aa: CASSQDRVPQEQFF
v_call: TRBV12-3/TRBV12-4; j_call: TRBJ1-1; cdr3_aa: CASTNYRYPSGTEAFF
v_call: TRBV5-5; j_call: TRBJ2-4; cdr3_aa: CASSLAPGDAKNIQYF
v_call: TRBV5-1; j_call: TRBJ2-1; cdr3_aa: CASSLGAGALDEQFF
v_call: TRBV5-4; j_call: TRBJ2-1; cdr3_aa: CASSLALDNEQFF
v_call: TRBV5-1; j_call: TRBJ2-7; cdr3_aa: CASSFRDRGDEQYF
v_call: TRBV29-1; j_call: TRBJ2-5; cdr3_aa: CSVGEAGIQETQYF
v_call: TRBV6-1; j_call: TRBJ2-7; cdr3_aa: CASKGGSEYSLYEQYF
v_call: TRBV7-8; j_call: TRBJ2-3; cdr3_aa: CASSLGVTDTQYF
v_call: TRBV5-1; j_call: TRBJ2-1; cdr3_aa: CASSPGGTSGDNEQFF
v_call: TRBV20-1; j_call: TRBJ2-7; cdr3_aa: CSASRQGGEQYF
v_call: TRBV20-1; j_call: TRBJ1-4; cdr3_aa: CSARVRNHATNEKLFF
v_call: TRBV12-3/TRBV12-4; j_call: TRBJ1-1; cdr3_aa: CASRGDRGMGGGAEAFF
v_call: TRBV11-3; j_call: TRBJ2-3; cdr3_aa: CASSLGGTGTDTQYF
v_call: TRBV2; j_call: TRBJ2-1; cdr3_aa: CASSVLPGGEQFF
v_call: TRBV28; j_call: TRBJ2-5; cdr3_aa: CASSLSTRGGETQYF
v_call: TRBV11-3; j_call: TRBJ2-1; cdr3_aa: CASSFLEAGGRNEQFF
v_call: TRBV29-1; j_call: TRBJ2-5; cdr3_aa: CSVEIKGIRQESQYF
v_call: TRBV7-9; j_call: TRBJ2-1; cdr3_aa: CASSLGRGSYNEQFF
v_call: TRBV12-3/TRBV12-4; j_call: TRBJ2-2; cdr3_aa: CASSFGAGGELFF
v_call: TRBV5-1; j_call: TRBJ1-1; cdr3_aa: CASSMDRAFEAFF
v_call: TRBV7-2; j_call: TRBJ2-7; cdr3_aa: CASSLGMGNEQYF
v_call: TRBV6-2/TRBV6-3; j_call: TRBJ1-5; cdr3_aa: CASSPTGGNQPQHF
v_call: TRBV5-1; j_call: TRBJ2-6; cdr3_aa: CASSRDGSGANVLTF
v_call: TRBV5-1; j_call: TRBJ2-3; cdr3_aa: CASSLASGILTDTQYF
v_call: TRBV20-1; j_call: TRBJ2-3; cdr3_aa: CSARDGAAAPDTQYF
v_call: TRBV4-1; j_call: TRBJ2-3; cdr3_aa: CASSHRNDYTDTQYF
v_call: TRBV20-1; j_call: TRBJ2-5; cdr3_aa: CSASSGEETQYF
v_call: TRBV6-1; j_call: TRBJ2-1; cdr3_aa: CASIQARTGASYNEQFF
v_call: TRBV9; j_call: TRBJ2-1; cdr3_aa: CASSVGSLAGWNEQFF
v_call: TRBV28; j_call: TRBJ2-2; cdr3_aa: CASSLVSSGNTGELFF
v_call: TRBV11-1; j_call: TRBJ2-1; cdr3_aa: CASSDRDRWDEQFF
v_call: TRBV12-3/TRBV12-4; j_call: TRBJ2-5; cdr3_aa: CASSPRDRELQETQYF
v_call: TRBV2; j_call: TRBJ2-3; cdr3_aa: CASSLNTDTQYF
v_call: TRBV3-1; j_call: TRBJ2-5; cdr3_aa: CASSQGGRETQYF
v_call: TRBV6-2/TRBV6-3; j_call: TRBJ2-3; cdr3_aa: CASSEGRGYSTDTQYF
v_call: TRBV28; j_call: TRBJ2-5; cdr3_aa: CASSQTGTEQETQYF
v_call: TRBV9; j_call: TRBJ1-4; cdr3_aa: CASSRGSGQGYEKLFF
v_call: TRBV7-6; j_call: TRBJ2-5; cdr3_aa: CASSLAGGQETQYF
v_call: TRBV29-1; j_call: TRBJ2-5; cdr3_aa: CSGLRQPQETQYF
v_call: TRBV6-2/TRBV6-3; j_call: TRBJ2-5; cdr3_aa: CASSYGGPETQYF
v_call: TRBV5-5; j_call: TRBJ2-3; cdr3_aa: CASSLGLAGSTDTQYF